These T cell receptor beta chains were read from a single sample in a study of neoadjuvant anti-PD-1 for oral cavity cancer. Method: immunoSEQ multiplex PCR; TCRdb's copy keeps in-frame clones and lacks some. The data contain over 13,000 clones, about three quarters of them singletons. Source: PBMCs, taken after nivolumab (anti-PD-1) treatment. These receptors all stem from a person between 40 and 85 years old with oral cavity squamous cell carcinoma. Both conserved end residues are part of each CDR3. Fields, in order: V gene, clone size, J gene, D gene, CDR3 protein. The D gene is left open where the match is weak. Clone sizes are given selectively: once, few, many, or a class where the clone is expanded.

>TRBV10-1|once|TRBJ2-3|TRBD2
CASSVGTSGDTQYF
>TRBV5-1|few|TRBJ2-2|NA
CASSSSAGLPGELFF
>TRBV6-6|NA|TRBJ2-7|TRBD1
CASSPQGARLYEQYF
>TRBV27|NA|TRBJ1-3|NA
CASSAEGGSGNTIYF
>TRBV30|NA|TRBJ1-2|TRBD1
CAWRLGGGDGYTF
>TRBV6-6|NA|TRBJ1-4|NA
CASTGRWGEKLFF
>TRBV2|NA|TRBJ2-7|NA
CASNPDSNLYEQYF
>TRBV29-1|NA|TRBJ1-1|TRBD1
CSSQGTGVHTEAFF
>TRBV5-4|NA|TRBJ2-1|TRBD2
CASGGGSSGHYNEQFF
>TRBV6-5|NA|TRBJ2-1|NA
CASSYSLTTKEQFF
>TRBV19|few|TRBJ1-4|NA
CASSSPRSATNEKLFF
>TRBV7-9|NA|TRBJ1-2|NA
CASSLVGGTGGYTF
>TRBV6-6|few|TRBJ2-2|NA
CASHSGGGTGELFF
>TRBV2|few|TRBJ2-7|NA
CASSEPFEVEQYF
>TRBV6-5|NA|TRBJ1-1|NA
CASSYHQGNSEAFF
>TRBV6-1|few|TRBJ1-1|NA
CASSEVQLTEAFF
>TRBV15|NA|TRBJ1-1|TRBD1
CATSRVGTAKNTEAFF
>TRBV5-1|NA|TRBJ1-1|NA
CASSLTGFTDLNTEAFF
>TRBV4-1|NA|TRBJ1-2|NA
CASSQATGFGGYTF
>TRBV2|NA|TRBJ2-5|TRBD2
CASSGQRGEETQYF
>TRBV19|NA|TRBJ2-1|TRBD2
CASKVAGLNEQFF
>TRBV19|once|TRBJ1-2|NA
CASSPNWAGTNYGYTF
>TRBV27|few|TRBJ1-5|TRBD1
CASRPGQGAYQPQHF
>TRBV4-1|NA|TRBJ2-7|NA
CASSQGGSYEQYF